Given below is one TCR beta chain in context. This specimen belongs to a study of blood T cell repertoires in COVID-19. Across the whole study: Samples taken during acute and convalescent COVID-19 were collected in the United States, Italy and Spain. PBMCs, B-cell-depleted T cells, or T cells provided the cDNA or gDNA that made up the material.

Per germline, CDR1 SNHLY and CDR2 FYNNEI. V trimming: 4 bases; J trimming: 4 bases; junction bases outside the gene matches: 8. This CDR3 comprises 15 residues. Sequenced by immunoSEQ multiplex PCR; TCRdb stores in-frame clones only, minus some. The table shows approximately 60,000 clones, with 70% to 85% occurring only once. The V call is TRBV2, the J call TRBJ1-1; 8 bases fit TRBD1. The clonotype originates from a woman at least 80 years old with active or convalescent COVID-19. Sequencing was performed on peripheral blood. The DNA of the CDR3 is TGTGCCAGCAGTGCGGACAGGGCCAGTTTCACTGAAGCTTTCTTT. Its translation is CASSADRASFTEAFF.